This T cell receptor beta chain stems from a study of cytomegalovirus exposure and HLA in healthy donors. PCR employed 60 Vbeta and 13 Jbeta primers. Only in-frame clones appear in the TCRdb table, and some are missing; sequencing was by immunoSEQ multiplex PCR. The table shows over 100,000 clones, with approximately 81% occurring only once. V lost 6 bases, J lost 1 base, and 13 bases lay in between. This CDR3 is 15 amino acids long. The germline gives CDR1 MNHEY, CDR2 SMNVEV (reference sequence). The sample comprised PBMCs. The receptor was derived from a woman aged 25 to 45 in good health and CMV-seronegative. The chain couples TRBV27 to TRBJ1-5; TRBD1 is a possible D gene (5 bases). The DNA of the CDR3 is TGTGCCAGCAGATACCAGGGTAACAGCAATCAGCCCCAGCATTTT. Protein product: CASRYQGNSNQPQHF.